The next 25 T cell receptor beta chains were all read from a single sample in a study of CD8+CD57+ T cells in acquired aplastic anemia. Researchers used genomic DNA as the template to profile TCR beta VDJ and CDR3. TCRdb independently ran MiXCR on the reads; one entry per CDR3 protein. The data contain 95,000 to 120,000 distinct CDR3 sequences, around 50% of them singletons. Specimen: sorted CD4+, CD8+, or CD8+CD57+ T cells (not recorded which) from PBMCs. These receptors were taken from a human donor in good health, serving as a control.

There are a few counts of this clonotype. The chain has TRBV5-5 and TRBJ1-1; D is possibly TRBD1 (5 bases). V lost 2 bases and J 3 bases, leaving 17 bases between the germline ends. The germline V gene encodes CDR1 SGHKS and CDR2 YYEKEE (reference sequence). This CDR3 spans 16 amino acids. The CDR3 DNA sequence: TGTGCCAGCAGCTTCGCCCGGGGGTCCTGGGACACTGAAGCTTTCTTT. Protein product: CASSFARGSWDTEAFF. Drawing the rest from reference TRBV5-5 and TRBJ1-1, the complete variable domain is DAGVTQSPTHLIKTRGQQVTLRCSPISGHKSVSWYQQVLGQGPQFIFQYYEKEERGRGNFPDRFSARQFPNYSSELNVNALLLGDSALYLCASSFARGSWDTEAFFGQGTRLTVV.

The J gene is TRBJ2-1, the V gene TRBV20-1, with 9 bases fitting TRBD1. In germline, CDR1 is DFQATT, CDR2 SNEGSKA (reference sequence). Germline trimming cut 2 bases from V and 4 bases from J; bases unmatched to any gene: 3. The CDR3 runs 14 residues. This chain's CDR3 is CSARPGQGYNEQFF. CDR3 DNA: TGCAGTGCTAGACCGGGACAGGGATACAATGAGCAGTTCTTC.

This clonotype was detected many times. This chain links TRBV9 with TRBJ2-7; 7 nucleotides line up with TRBD2. After removal of 3 bases from V and 0 bases from J, the junction contained 3 bases not matched to a gene. From germline, CDR1 is SGDLS and CDR2 YYNGEE. This CDR3 has 14 amino acids. The CDR3 region is CASSGGGTSYEQYF. DNA for the CDR3: TGTGCCAGCAGCGGGGGGGGAACCTCCTACGAGCAGTACTTC. Drawing the rest from reference TRBV9 and TRBJ2-7, the complete variable domain is DSGVTQTPKHLITATGQRVTLRCSPRSGDLSVYWYQQSLDQGLQFLIQYYNGEERAKGNILERFSAQQFPDLHSELNLSSLELGDSALYFCASSGGGTSYEQYFGPGTRLTVT.

This clonotype occurred a few times. The junction departs from germline at one end; a sequencing error may be responsible. V and J are TRBV2 and TRBJ2-3; D is possibly TRBD2 (5 bases). The length of the CDR3 is 13 residues. Germline V gene lookup returns CDR1 SNHLY and CDR2 FYNNEI. The CDR3 reads CAISAGVTDTQYF. DNA of the CDR3: TGTGCCATCAGTGCCGGGGTAACAGATACGCAGTATTTT.

This clonotype has more than one count but fewer than ten. The CDR3 sequence is CAISESIGARHEQYF. CDR3 coding DNA: TGTGCCATCAGTGAGTCGATCGGGGCGAGGCACGAGCAGTACTTC. The rearrangement uses TRBV10-3 and TRBJ2-7, with D perhaps matching TRBD1 or TRBD2 (5 bases each). The CDR3 totals 15 residues. Germline CDR1 is ENHRY and CDR2 is SYGVKD. V was shortened by 0 bases and J by 5 bases, with 14 bases between the two germline ends.

The chain combines TRBV15 with TRBJ2-3; 11 nucleotides align to TRBD1. The CDR3 is 17 residues long. The trim removed 4 bases at V and 3 bases at J, leaving 9 bases unmatched. Germline lookup yields CDR1 LNHNV and CDR2 YYDKDF (reference sequence). Written as DNA, the CDR3 is TGTGCCACCAGCATCGACGGGACAGGGGGAGTGACAGATACGCAGTATTTT. It specifies CATSIDGTGGVTDTQYF.

This clonotype was detected a few times. The J gene is TRBJ1-5, the V gene TRBV10-3; D is possibly TRBD1 (5 bases). CDR3 length: 13 residues. Trimming took off 8 bases at V and 6 bases at J, with 14 bases between the two ends. The germline V gene encodes CDR1 ENHRY and CDR2 SYGVKD. CDR3 coding DNA: TGTGCCATCCGGGGGGAAAATGGTCAGCCCCAGCATTTT. It yields the protein CAIRGENGQPQHF.

The chain combines TRBV2 with TRBJ1-1; weak D call: TRBD1 (6 bases). Germline V gives CDR1 SNHLY, CDR2 FYNNEI. The CDR3 is 14 amino acids. Trimming removed 8 bases at V and 3 bases at J, with 16 bases between. In DNA form, the CDR3 reads TGTGCCAGCGATCGGGGCAGGGGATACACTGAAGCTTTCTTT. Translated, it gives CASDRGRGYTEAFF.

This clonotype appeared many times. The chain joins TRBV24-1 to TRBJ1-1; TRBD1 matches at 8 bases. This CDR3 has 14 residues. V trimming: 5 bases; J trimming: 2 bases; junction bases outside the gene matches: 3. Per the germline V gene, CDR1 is KGHDR and CDR2 is SFDVKD. The CDR3 DNA reads TGTGCCACCAGTGCACAGGGGGGTAACACTGAAGCTTTCTTT. Translation: CATSAQGGNTEAFF.

This chain links TRBV24-1 with TRBJ2-2; D might be TRBD2 (5 bases). The germline CDR1 and CDR2 sequences are KGHDR and SFDVKD. The CDR3 consists of 12 residues. The V end was cut by 5 bases, the J end by 5 bases, with 5 bases between. The CDR3 sequence is CATSGRTGELFF. DNA of the CDR3: TGTGCCACCAGTGGGAGGACCGGGGAGCTGTTTTTT.

About this clonotype itself: One base away lies a much larger clone, so this may be a sequencing read error. This sequence joins TRBV10-3 and TRBJ1-5; 7 bases align to TRBD1. The CDR3 spans 17 residues. Per germline, CDR1 ENHRY and CDR2 SYGVKD. In DNA, the CDR3 is TGTGCCAGCAGACCTGGACAGGCCGGCGGTAGCAATCGGCCCCAGCATTTT. It is translated as CASRPGQAGGSNRPQHF.

The sample holds one count of this clonotype. The junction departs from the called germline gene at one end, perhaps through a read error. This CDR3 is CTSSPRGGATDTQYF. As DNA, the CDR3 is TGTACCAGCAGCCCGCGAGGGGGGGCCACAGATACGCAGTATTTT. The chain employs TRBV11-2 and TRBJ2-3; maybe TRBD2 (7 bases). The CDR3 spans 15 residues. Germline assignment: CDR1 SGHAT and CDR2 FQNNGV. The full variable domain, completed using reference TRBV11-2 and TRBJ2-3, is EAGVAQSPRYKIIEKRQSVAFWCNPISGHATLYWYQQILGQGPKLLIQFQNNGVVDDSQLPKDRFSAERLKGVDSTLKIQPAKLEDSAVYLCTSSPRGGATDTQYFGPGTRLTVL.

This clonotype was counted ten times or more. V is TRBV12-3 or TRBV12-4 and J is TRBJ2-7; TRBD1 is a possible D gene (6 bases). V shed 5 bases and J shed 0 bases, with 14 bases lying between them. The CDR3 is made up of 15 amino acids. CDR3 loop: CASSRQDGASYEQYF. In DNA form, the CDR3 reads TGTGCCAGCAGTCGACAGGATGGGGCCTCCTACGAGCAGTACTTC.

This clonotype was seen just once. One junction end disagrees with the germline gene, perhaps due to a read error. The rearrangement joins TRBV9 to TRBJ2-1; 8 positions agree with TRBD1. This CDR3 contains 13 residues. Germline assignment: CDR1 SGDLS and CDR2 YYNGEE. The CDR3 DNA sequence: TGTGTCAGCAGCCCAGGACAGGGTAATGAGCAGTTCTTC. Protein sequence: CVSSPGQGNEQFF.

This clonotype was seen at least ten times. This chain connects TRBV9 to TRBJ2-3; 7 nucleotides agree with TRBD1. CDR1 is SGDLS, CDR2 YYNGEE, per germline. The CDR3 runs 15 residues. After removal of 4 bases from V and 5 bases from J, the junction contained 10 bases not matched to a gene. CDR3 region: CASSSGQTLRDTQYF. The CDR3 DNA reads as TGTGCCAGCAGCTCGGGACAGACTCTAAGAGATACGCAGTATTTT.

This clonotype was counted ten times or more. The V call is TRBV19, the J call TRBJ1-2, with a weak D call TRBD1 (5 bases). The CDR3 is 14 amino acids. Trimming stripped 3 bases from V and 2 bases from J, with 10 bases between. Germline V gene sequence: CDR1 LNHDA, CDR2 SQIVND (reference sequence). The CDR3 DNA follows: TGTGCCAGTAGTATCACGACAGAAAACTATGGCTACACCTTC. It is translated as CASSITTENYGYTF.

The chain carries TRBV20-1 and TRBJ1-2, with 7 bases fitting TRBD1. The CDR3 sequence is 12 residues long. Trimming cost V 5 bases and J 5 bases; bases outside gene matches: 5. Germline CDR1 DFQATT, CDR2 SNEGSKA (reference sequence). As DNA, the CDR3 is TGCAGTGCTGGGGACAGAACTTATGGCTACACCTTC. Encoded protein: CSAGDRTYGYTF.

This clonotype was detected only once. V gene TRBV7-3 combines with J gene TRBJ1-1, with a possible D match to TRBD1 (6 bases). Germline V gene lookup returns CDR1 SGHTA and CDR2 FQGTGA. Between the trimmed V and J ends, which lost 6 bases and 14 bases, there was a span of 10 bases. This CDR3 comprises 9 residues. As DNA, the CDR3 is TGTGCCAGCAGGGCGGGGGCCTTCTTT. Its protein product is CASRAGAFF. The variable domain in full, completed from reference TRBV7-3 and TRBJ1-1, reads GAGVSQTPSNKVTEKGKYVELRCDPISGHTALYWYRQSLGQGPEFLIYFQGTGAADDSGLPNDRFFAVRPEGSVSTLKIQRTERGDSAVYLCASRAGAFFGQGTRLTVV.

This rearrangement joins TRBV29-1 to TRBJ2-6; no definite D call. CDR1 SQVTM and CDR2 ANQGSEA come from the germline V gene. The CDR3 length is 15 residues. The ends were cut back, 6 bases at V and 0 bases at J, with 12 bases in the middle. The CDR3 region has the DNA TGCAGCGTAGGAGATCGCCGCTCTGGGGCCAACGTCCTGACTTTC. This gives the protein CSVGDRRSGANVLTF.

This clonotype came up many times. This chain connects TRBV5-4 to TRBJ2-2; D remains ambiguous. Trimming pared 3 bases from V and 8 bases from J, leaving 8 bases between. CDR1 and CDR2 from the germline V gene are SGHNT and YYREEE (reference sequence). The CDR3 extends over 12 amino acids. Written as DNA, the CDR3 is TGTGCCAGCAGCTACCCGCCTGGGGAGCTGTTTTTT. Its protein is CASSYPPGELFF.

There are many counts of this clonotype. The chain uses TRBV5-1 and TRBJ1-6, with D possibly matching TRBD1 (5 bases). Germline CDR1 reads SGHRS; CDR2 reads YFSETQ. This CDR3 spans 14 amino acids. V was cut by 0 bases and J by 7 bases, with 8 bases left in between. The CDR3, as DNA: TGCGCCAGCAGCTTGGGTTACAGGAATTCACCCCTCCACTTT. Amino acids: CASSLGYRNSPLHF.

This CDR3 is CAIKPGRGNSPLHF. The CDR3 bases are TGTGCCATCAAACCGGGACGGGGGAATTCACCCCTCCACTTT. The chain combines TRBV10-3 with TRBJ1-6; possible D gene TRBD1, 5 bases. The CDR3 covers 14 residues. Deletions cut 7 bases from V and 7 bases from J, with 14 bases between. In germline, CDR1 is ENHRY, CDR2 SYGVKD.

At least ten counts were recorded for this clonotype. The chain is built from TRBV11-2 and TRBJ2-5; D may correspond to TRBD1 or TRBD2 (7 bases each). This CDR3 spans 16 amino acids. Deletions cut 5 bases from V and 5 bases from J, with 21 bases between. The V gene's germline CDR1 is SGHAT and CDR2 FQNNGV. CDR3 nucleotide sequence: TGTGCCAGCAGCGGAGGCGGGGGACAGTTTCTGGAGACCCAGTACTTC. As protein: CASSGGGGQFLETQYF.

This clonotype occurred many times. The rearrangement joins TRBV7-2 to TRBJ2-7; D is unresolved. CDR3 length: 17 amino acids. The germline V gene encodes CDR1 SGHTA and CDR2 FQGNSA. The V gene lost 2 bases and the J gene lost 0 bases, with 17 bases spanning the gap. The CDR3 sequence: CASSLSLHQVSSYEQYF. CDR3 in DNA: TGTGCCAGCAGCTTATCCCTCCATCAGGTCTCCTCCTACGAGCAGTACTTC. Complete variable domain (other parts from reference TRBV7-2 and TRBJ2-7): GAGVSQSPSNKVTEKGKDVELRCDPISGHTALYWYRQSLGQGLEFLIYFQGNSAPDKSGLPSDRFSAERTGGSVSTLTIQRTQQEDSAVYLCASSLSLHQVSSYEQYFGPGTRLTVT.

The sample holds one count of this clonotype. V gene TRBV7-9 combines with J gene TRBJ2-2; the match to TRBD2 covers 9 bases. The CDR3 consists of 14 residues. From germline, CDR1 is SEHNR and CDR2 FQNEAQ (reference sequence). Trimming removed 6 bases from V and 6 bases from J; junction bases left unmatched: 5. The CDR3 sequence is CASRSSGRAGELFF. CDR3 nucleotides: TGTGCCAGCAGGAGTAGCGGGAGAGCCGGGGAGCTGTTTTTT.